One sample yielded the 11 T cell receptor beta chains listed below, sequenced in a study of blood T cells in healthy people across ages (dated by TCRdb to the mid-2010s). The library was prepared using 5' RACE. Sequencing instrument: Illumina HiSeq 2500. The second PCR ran for roughly 7 to 11 cycles and used a J-beta primer mix along with a sample-barcoded 5' primer. TCRdb's own reprocessing of the public reads used fastp at Q25 and MiXCR and kept productive beta chains. Rows are combined by CDR3 protein, so each entry shows the most common genes and DNA. The sample profile shows about 1,400,000 distinct CDR3 sequences; about 40% of them were found once. 6.5% to 10% of the sample comes from the top ten. Sequencing input: blood. Receptors originate from a young woman in good health.

This clonotype was found a few times. The chain links TRBV28 to TRBJ2-5; tentatively, D is TRBD1 (5 bases). The CDR3 sequence is 21 residues long. The V end was cut by 2 bases, the J end by 2 bases, with 30 bases between. The V gene's germline CDR1 is MDHEN and CDR2 SYDVKM. For the CDR3, the DNA is TGTGCCAGCAGTTTACCCAGGCTTTCGACAGAACCCCCGTACCTACAAGAGACCCAGTACTTC. Translating it yields CASSLPRLSTEPPYLQETQYF.

The chain employs TRBV2 and TRBJ1-2; a possible D gene is TRBD1 (5 bases). Germline V gene data show CDR1 as SNHLY and CDR2 as FYNNEI. Trimming removed 7 bases from V and 4 bases from J, with 19 bases in between. This CDR3 is 15 amino acids long. The CDR3 DNA follows: TGTGCCAGCACGATCGTGGAGGCACAGGTCTATGGCTACACCTTC. It encodes CASTIVEAQVYGYTF.

J is TRBJ1-1 and V is TRBV5-1; D possibly corresponds to TRBD1 (6 bases). CDR1 is SGHRS, CDR2 YFSETQ, per germline. This CDR3 has 15 residues. V dropped 0 bases and J dropped 2 bases, with 11 bases sitting between them. This chain's CDR3 is CASSLGSGGNTEAFF. CDR3 nucleotides: TGCGCCAGCAGCTTGGGGTCCGGGGGCAACACTGAAGCTTTCTTT.

This sequence joins TRBV20-1 and TRBJ1-2; unclear D gene. V lost 2 bases and J 4 bases, leaving 11 bases between the germline ends. The germline gives CDR1 DFQATT, CDR2 SNEGSKA (reference sequence). The CDR3 extends over 13 amino acids. The CDR3 region is CSARYDGSYGYTF. CDR3 DNA sequence: TGCAGTGCTAGATACGATGGGTCCTATGGCTACACCTTC.

There are many counts of this clonotype. The chain has TRBV10-3 and TRBJ2-5, with D hard to call. This CDR3 has 11 amino acids. Germline V CDR1 and CDR2: ENHRY, SYGVKD. V dropped 3 bases and J dropped 5 bases, with 4 bases sitting between them. CDR3 sequence: CAISDLETQYF. CDR3 nucleotides: TGTGCCATCAGTGACTTGGAGACCCAGTACTTC.

This clonotype was counted a few times. V and J are TRBV9 and TRBJ2-7; D may match TRBD1 or TRBD2 (5 bases each). V was pared by 0 bases and J by 0 bases, with 7 bases between. The CDR3 has 14 amino acids. The germline V gene has CDR1 SGDLS and CDR2 YYNGEE. The CDR3 protein is CASSVGGVSYEQYF. For the CDR3, the DNA is TGTGCCAGCAGCGTAGGAGGGGTCTCCTACGAGCAGTACTTC.

The V call is TRBV20-1, the J call TRBJ1-5; possibly TRBD1 for D (6 bases). CDR1 is DFQATT, CDR2 SNEGSKA, per germline (reference sequence). The CDR3 totals 14 residues. Trimming pared 6 bases from V and 5 bases from J, leaving 17 bases between. The CDR3 sequence is CSAHPNREHQPQHF. The CDR3 coding sequence is TGCAGTGCCCACCCCAACAGGGAGCATCAGCCCCAGCATTTT.

This clonotype has at least ten counts. This sequence joins TRBV7-2 and TRBJ2-3, with 8 bases lining up with TRBD1. The CDR3 extends over 13 amino acids. The germline V gene has CDR1 SGHTA and CDR2 FQGNSA. The junction had 1 base not matched to a gene; V was cut back by 5 bases and J by 3 bases. CDR3 in DNA: TGTGCCAGCAGCCGACAGGGGACAGATACGCAGTATTTT. It encodes CASSRQGTDTQYF. Filled out from reference TRBV7-2 and TRBJ2-3, the complete variable domain reads GAGVSQSPSNKVTEKGKDVELRCDPISGHTALYWYRQSLGQGLEFLIYFQGNSAPDKSGLPSDRFSAERTGGSVSTLTIQRTQQEDSAVYLCASSRQGTDTQYFGPGTRLTVL.

CDR3: CAWTPRSRNTIYF. For the CDR3, the DNA is TGTGCCTGGACGCCTAGGAGTCGGAACACCATATATTTT. The gene calls are TRBV30 and TRBJ1-3, with no clear D. V lost 4 bases to trimming and J lost 7 bases, with 14 bases between them. Per germline, CDR1 GTSNPN and CDR2 SVGIG (reference sequence). The CDR3 totals 13 residues.

This chain links TRBV29-1 with TRBJ1-2; tentative D call: TRBD1 (5 bases). V was clipped by 7 bases and J by 8 bases, with 17 bases between them. The CDR3 spans 12 residues. Per the germline V gene, CDR1 is SQVTM and CDR2 is ANQGSEA. CDR3 DNA sequence: TGCAGCGCCCAGGGCGCCCGGGAGGGCTACACCTTC. Residues: CSAQGAREGYTF.

The rearrangement uses TRBV29-1 and TRBJ2-5; D gene ambiguous. This CDR3 has 10 residues. V shed 6 bases and J shed 11 bases, with 13 bases lying between them. Germline loops: CDR1 SQVTM, CDR2 ANQGSEA. CDR3 region: CSVRNNEQYF. CDR3 in DNA: TGCAGCGTGCGGAACAATGAGCAGTACTTC.